This T cell receptor beta chain came from a study of cytomegalovirus exposure and HLA in healthy donors. Study overall: The roughly 110 validation repertoires were produced on the same platform as the 670 or so repertoires of the first cohort. This was reported in a later analysis.

This clone is a singleton in its sample. Its antigen is not known. The donors were part of the validation cohort of 120 subjects. That cohort was separate from the first cohort, which comprised several hundred subjects. The protocol was immunoSEQ multiplex PCR, while the TCRdb copy is restricted to in-frame clones and leaves out a portion. Among about 200,000 clones listed, approximately 82% were seen once. The germline V and J ends were trimmed by 2 bases and 4 bases, with 6 bases remaining between them. The germline V gene has CDR1 MNHEY and CDR2 SMNVEV (reference sequence). The CDR3 sequence is 13 residues long. Study outcomes and limitations: In vitro assays verified that three CMV-associated chains recognized CMV antigens specifically.

The chain recombines TRBV27 with TRBJ1-5; the D is unclear. The source of this sequence is a woman in her 30s in good health and CMV-seropositive. Sequenced material: PBMCs. The CDR3 coding sequence is TGTGCCAGCAGTTTACACGGTAATCAGCCCCAGCATTTT. It is translated as CASSLHGNQPQHF.